This entry lists 10 T cell receptor beta chains sequenced from one sample in a study of cytomegalovirus exposure and HLA in healthy donors. PCR used 60 Vbeta primers and 13 Jbeta primers. The table came from immunoSEQ multiplex PCR; TCRdb's copy has only in-frame clones and leaves some out. The sample yields approximately 59,000 clones, around 62% seen once. Sequenced input: PBMCs. All receptors come from a man aged 35-49 years in good health and CMV-seropositive.

Worth noting for this clone: The sample holds other DNA sequences that translate to the same CDR3. V is TRBV2 and J is TRBJ2-3; a weak D match, TRBD2 (6 bases). This CDR3 comprises 15 residues. V dropped 8 bases and J dropped 6 bases, with 21 bases sitting between them. The germline V gene has CDR1 SNHLY and CDR2 FYNNEI. The CDR3 DNA follows: TGTGCCAGCGCCGGGACTGATATTTACACGGATACGCAGTATTTT. It encodes CASAGTDIYTDTQYF.

The chain carries TRBV6-4 and TRBJ2-2; possible D gene TRBD2, 7 bases. CDR1 is MRHNA and CDR2 is SNTAGT in the germline V gene. The ends were cut back, 5 bases at V and 7 bases at J, with 17 bases in the middle. There are 15 residues in the CDR3. The CDR3 region has the DNA TGTGCCAGCAGTCGGCAGTCGGGGGGCATCGGGGAGCTGTTTTTT. Amino acid sequence: CASSRQSGGIGELFF.

This clone was seen only once. The chain combines TRBV27 with TRBJ1-2, with D uncertain. V lost 2 bases, J lost 8 bases, and 15 bases lay in between. CDR3 length: 14 amino acids. CDR1 MNHEY and CDR2 SMNVEV come from the germline V gene (reference sequence). CDR3 sequence: CASSLMTGFGGYTF. The CDR3 bases are TGTGCCAGCAGTTTAATGACGGGTTTCGGAGGCTACACCTTC.

The CDR3 region is CASIRGAYEQYF. The CDR3 DNA reads as TGCGCCAGCATCAGGGGAGCCTACGAGCAGTACTTC. The chain carries TRBV23-1 and TRBJ2-7; D possibly corresponds to TRBD1 (6 bases). TRBV23-1 carries the ORF label, with uncertain function. The CDR3 extends over 12 amino acids. V was shortened by 7 bases and J by 2 bases, with 9 bases between the two germline ends.

This clone was counted a few times. The rearrangement links TRBV28 to TRBJ2-1, with TRBD2 matching 7 bases. Germline CDR1 and CDR2: MDHEN and SYDVKM. There are 12 residues in the CDR3. The V and J ends lost 5 bases and 15 bases, in that order; junction bases with no gene match: 10. In nucleotides, the CDR3 is TGTGCCAGCAGTCGAGGACTAGAAAGGATGTTCTTC. It codes for CASSRGLERMFF.

This chain connects TRBV7-6 to TRBJ1-4; D is uncertain. Looked up from germline, CDR1 is SGHVS and CDR2 is FNYEAQ. The CDR3 is 17 amino acids. Trimming removed 5 bases from V and 8 bases from J, with 24 bases in between. The CDR3 region has the DNA TGTGCCAGCAGCCGGCCGGGCTCAGAAAGAGGGAGAGAAAAACTGTTTTTT. Encoded protein: CASSRPGSERGREKLFF.

This clone appeared a few times. The CDR3 loop is CASSLDFRSEQFF. In nucleotides, the CDR3 is TGTGCCAGCAGCTTAGATTTTCGGAGTGAGCAGTTCTTC. The V call is TRBV7-9, the J call TRBJ2-1; D gene ambiguous. Germline V gives CDR1 SEHNR, CDR2 FQNEAQ (reference sequence). V shed 1 base and J shed 9 bases, with 10 bases lying between them. The CDR3 has 13 residues.

This clone was seen more than once but under ten times. The same CDR3 is also encoded by other DNA sequences in this sample. The chain couples TRBV18 to TRBJ1-1; possible D gene TRBD1, 5 bases. The V end lost 3 bases, the J end lost 3 bases, and 11 bases lay between the germline ends. The CDR3 has 14 residues. Germline values: CDR1 KGHSH, CDR2 LQKENI. CDR3 protein: CASSPQGVDTEAFF. For the CDR3, the DNA is TGTGCCAGCTCACCTCAGGGTGTGGACACTGAAGCTTTCTTT.

The CDR3 loop is CASSLRTGGEIHPSEQYF. The CDR3, as DNA: TGTGCCAGCTCCCTACGGACAGGGGGCGAAATTCATCCGAGCGAGCAGTACTTC. The V call is TRBV18, the J call TRBJ2-7, with 11 bases lining up with TRBD1. Germline CDR1 reads KGHSH; CDR2 reads LQKENI. The length of the CDR3 is 18 residues. Trimming at V came to 6 bases and at J to 6 bases, leaving 19 bases not matched to a gene.

The chain employs TRBV19 and TRBJ2-2; the D is unclear. Germline CDR1 LNHDA, CDR2 SQIVND (reference sequence). With 8 bases removed from V and 4 bases from J, the gap between germline ends came to 17 bases. There are 15 residues in the CDR3. The CDR3 DNA sequence: TGTGCCAGTCACCTAGGTCCTATCGTCACCGGGGAGCTGTTTTTT. This encodes CASHLGPIVTGELFF.